One sample yielded the 22 T cell receptor beta chains listed below, sequenced in a study of shared clonotypes between healthy human individuals (TCRdb year 2020). Preparation of the library involved the immunoSEQ multiplex PCR assay. What TCRdb holds here is the immuneACCESS table cut down to in-frame rearrangements. Part of the clones is not present; checked against another copy, under half of the missing clones reflect an unresolved V gene, and the others are unexplained. Here the sample has roughly 2 million clones; nearly 97% occur a single time. The ten largest make up roughly 0.13% of the sample. Sequenced: naive CD4+ T cells sorted from blood. What this sample's cell subset or site label stands for: CD45RA+ positively selected. These TCRs come from a man aged 18 to 30 in good health.

Here the CDR3 DNA reads TGTGCCAGCAGTCGGACAGAAAAGTATCAGCCCCAGCATTTT. Residues: CASSRTEKYQPQHF. The J gene is TRBJ1-5, the V gene TRBV28; possible D gene TRBD1, 6 bases. The V and J ends lost 5 bases and 5 bases respectively, with 13 bases between them. Germline assignment: CDR1 MDHEN and CDR2 SYDVKM. The CDR3 loop spans 14 amino acids.

The gene calls are TRBV4-1 and TRBJ2-7; D not resolved. The length of the CDR3 is 13 residues. Germline values: CDR1 MGHRA, CDR2 YSYEKL. Trimming left V 2 bases short and J 3 bases short, with 8 bases between. CDR3: CASSQNSNYEQYF. The CDR3 nucleotides are TGCGCCAGCAGCCAAAACTCTAACTACGAGCAGTACTTC.

The rearrangement links TRBV6-1 to TRBJ1-5, with unresolved D. The CDR3 is 18 amino acids. Trimming left V 0 bases short and J 0 bases short, with 15 bases between. Germline loops: CDR1 MNHNS, CDR2 SASEGT. CDR3: CASSEAYSLAYSNQPQHF. The CDR3 DNA reads as TGTGCCAGCAGTGAAGCGTACTCTCTGGCCTATAGCAATCAGCCCCAGCATTTT.

V gene TRBV4-1 combines with J gene TRBJ1-5; unclear D gene. This CDR3 has 16 amino acids. Germline V gives CDR1 MGHRA, CDR2 YSYEKL. The ends were cut back, 0 bases at V and 1 base at J, with 10 bases in the middle. Here the CDR3 reads CASSQEPLPSNQPQHF. The CDR3 DNA is TGCGCCAGCAGCCAAGAGCCTTTGCCCAGCAATCAGCCCCAGCATTTT.

This clone was observed a few times. The chain combines TRBV9 with TRBJ1-6, with D hard to call. The ends were cut back, 5 bases at V and 5 bases at J, with 14 bases in the middle. CDR1 is SGDLS and CDR2 is YYNGEE in the germline V gene. CDR3 length equals 15 residues. The CDR3 sequence: CASSTGRPNNSPLHF. The CDR3 bases are TGTGCCAGCAGTACCGGGCGGCCCAATAATTCACCCCTCCACTTT. Together with reference TRBV9 and TRBJ1-6, the CDR3 gives the full variable domain: DSGVTQTPKHLITATGQRVTLRCSPRSGDLSVYWYQQSLDQGLQFLIQYYNGEERAKGNILERFSAQQFPDLHSELNLSSLELGDSALYFCASSTGRPNNSPLHFGNGTRLTVT.

Worth noting for this clone: This specimen includes other DNA sequences encoding the same CDR3. The chain is built from TRBV28 and TRBJ2-5; D gene uncertain. Germline loops: CDR1 MDHEN, CDR2 SYDVKM. CDR3 length: 11 amino acids. V was pared by 4 bases and J by 4 bases, with 4 bases between. CDR3 bases: TGTGCCAGCAGTTCTCGAGAGACCCAGTACTTC. Translated, it gives CASSSRETQYF.

About this clone: Distinct nucleotide sequences in the sample also encode this CDR3. V is TRBV20-1 and J is TRBJ1-2, with D unresolved. The CDR3 extends over 9 amino acids. Germline lookup yields CDR1 DFQATT and CDR2 SNEGSKA (reference sequence). The V end lost 5 bases, the J end lost 8 bases, and 6 bases lay between the germline ends. The CDR3 DNA reads TGCAGTGCTGGAATAGGCTACACCTTC. It yields the protein CSAGIGYTF.

This sequence joins TRBV5-1 and TRBJ2-1; tentatively, D is TRBD1 (6 bases). CDR1 is SGHRS, CDR2 YFSETQ, per germline. V gave up 4 bases and J gave up 0 bases, with 11 bases separating them. The CDR3 length is 15 residues. The CDR3 DNA is TGCGCCAGCAGCATGCGACAGGACTCCTACAATGAGCAGTTCTTC. The encoded protein is CASSMRQDSYNEQFF.

The chain has TRBV30 and TRBJ2-5; a weak D match, TRBD2 (6 bases). Between the trimmed V and J ends, which lost 2 bases and 4 bases, there was a span of 8 bases. Per germline, CDR1 GTSNPN and CDR2 SVGIG (reference sequence). The length of the CDR3 is 12 residues. The DNA of the CDR3 is TGTGCCTGGAGTAGGCGGGGAGAGACCCAGTACTTC. Translating gives CAWSRRGETQYF.

The chain uses TRBV30 and TRBJ1-3; 10 positions agree with TRBD1. Germline V gene data show CDR1 as GTSNPN and CDR2 as SVGIG (reference sequence). The ends lost 2 bases at V and 8 bases at J; junction bases unmatched: 9. The CDR3 runs to 15 residues. The CDR3 DNA is TGTGCCTGGAGTACCCGGGACAGGGGATGGGACACCATATATTTT. Its translation is CAWSTRDRGWDTIYF.

The chain uses TRBV30 and TRBJ2-5; D may be TRBD1 or TRBD2 (7 bases each). The CDR3 has 15 residues. Germline CDR1 is GTSNPN and CDR2 is SVGIG (reference sequence). Trimming took 5 bases from V and 5 from J, leaving 21 bases between them. The CDR3 nucleotides read TGTGCCTGGCGTCCCCAGGGAGGGGGCTGGGAGACCCAGTACTTC. Translation gives CAWRPQGGGWETQYF. The full variable domain, rest sourced from reference TRBV30 and TRBJ2-5, is SQTIHQWPATLVQPVGSPLSLECTVEGTSNPNLYWYRQAAGRGLQLLFYSVGIGQISSEVPQNLSASRPQDRQFILSSKKLLLSDSGFYLCAWRPQGGGWETQYFGPGTRLLVL.

The chain combines TRBV15 with TRBJ2-5; 8 bases are shared with TRBD1. Germline V gives CDR1 LNHNV, CDR2 YYDKDF (reference sequence). The CDR3 contains 14 residues. V lost 6 bases, J lost 4 bases, and 7 bases stayed unmatched. CDR3 amino acids: CATRDRAGGETQYF. The CDR3 bases are TGTGCCACCAGGGACAGGGCTGGTGGAGAGACCCAGTACTTC.

The chain employs TRBV19 and TRBJ2-3; possible D gene TRBD2, 6 bases. V lost 5 bases and J 8 bases, leaving 14 bases between the germline ends. Germline values: CDR1 LNHDA, CDR2 SQIVND (reference sequence). The CDR3 has 13 amino acids. CDR3 sequence reads: CASSPQLGGTQYF. Here the CDR3 DNA reads TGTGCCAGTAGTCCTCAATTGGGAGGTACGCAGTATTTT. Full variable domain (outside the CDR3, taken from reference TRBV19 and TRBJ2-3): DGGITQSPKYLFRKEGQNVTLSCEQNLNHDAMYWYRQDPGQGLRLIYYSQIVNDFQKGDIAEGYSVSREKKESFPLTVTSAQKNPTAFYLCASSPQLGGTQYFGPGTRLTVL.

Points on this clone: The identical CDR3 is also encoded by other nucleotide sequences in the sample. The genes are TRBV5-1 and TRBJ1-5; D unresolved. V dropped 0 bases and J dropped 0 bases, with 7 bases sitting between them. This CDR3 contains 15 residues. Per the germline V gene, CDR1 is SGHRS and CDR2 is YFSETQ. The CDR3 region is CASSLDSPSNQPQHF. CDR3 nucleotide sequence: TGCGCCAGCAGCTTGGATAGCCCTAGCAATCAGCCCCAGCATTTT.

This clone showed up just once. V and J are TRBV18 and TRBJ2-3; D perhaps matches TRBD2 (6 bases). Looked up from germline, CDR1 is KGHSH and CDR2 is LQKENI. Trimming stripped 3 bases from V and 1 base from J, with 14 bases between. The length of the CDR3 is 16 residues. CDR3 amino acids: CASSPLRRDRTDTQYF. In DNA form, the CDR3 reads TGTGCCAGCTCACCCCTCAGGAGGGACCGCACAGATACGCAGTATTTT.

This clone came up once. The chain recombines TRBV10-3 with TRBJ2-3; 14 positions agree with TRBD2. V lost 8 bases, J lost 4 bases, and 5 bases stayed unmatched. This CDR3 has 15 amino acids. Germline V gene sequence: CDR1 ENHRY, CDR2 SYGVKD. In nucleotides, the CDR3 is TGTGCCATCCGGCGACTAGCGGGAGGGTCAGATACGCAGTATTTT. Protein product: CAIRRLAGGSDTQYF.

Details on this clone: Other DNA sequences in this sample translate to the same CDR3. The V call is TRBV18, the J call TRBJ2-5; D unresolved. The CDR3 has 12 amino acids. V shed 2 bases and J shed 4 bases, with 5 bases lying between them. The V gene's germline CDR1 is KGHSH and CDR2 LQKENI. The CDR3 spells CASSPERETQYF. CDR3 bases: TGTGCCAGCTCACCAGAGCGAGAGACCCAGTACTTC.

The CDR3 region has the DNA TGTGCCAGCAGCCCGACTAGCGGGGGGGGCACAGATACGCAGTATTTT. It specifies CASSPTSGGGTDTQYF. This chain uses TRBV5-4 with TRBJ2-3, with 14 bases fitting TRBD2. J lost 1 base, V lost 4 bases, and 2 bases had no gene match. CDR1 is SGHNT and CDR2 is YYREEE in the germline V gene (reference sequence). CDR3 length: 16 residues. The whole variable domain, filled in from reference TRBV5-4 and TRBJ2-3, reads ETGVTQSPTHLIKTRGQQVTLRCSSQSGHNTVSWYQQALGQGPQFIFQYYREEENGRGNFPPRFSGLQFPNYSSELNVNALELDDSALYLCASSPTSGGGTDTQYFGPGTRLTVL.

J is TRBJ2-7 and V is TRBV23-1; 7 bases line up with TRBD2. TRBV23-1 belongs to the ORF category, with a function that is uncertain. J gave up 4 bases and V 5 bases, and 11 bases lay outside the gene matches. The CDR3 spans 15 residues. Here the CDR3 reads CASSYRGRAKYEQYF. The CDR3 DNA sequence: TGCGCCAGCAGTTATCGTGGGAGGGCCAAGTACGAGCAGTACTTC.

About this clone itself: Other DNA variants within this sample encode the same CDR3. The chain joins TRBV2 to TRBJ2-7; possibly TRBD1 for D (6 bases). Trimming took off 6 bases at V and 0 bases at J, with 9 bases between the two ends. Germline-derived CDR1 and CDR2 are SNHLY and FYNNEI. The CDR3 has 13 residues. The CDR3 DNA follows: TGTGCCAGCAGCTCGGACAGCTCCTACGAGCAGTACTTC. This codes for CASSSDSSYEQYF. The full variable domain, completed using reference TRBV2 and TRBJ2-7, is EPEVTQTPSHQVTQMGQEVILRCVPISNHLYFYWYRQILGQKVEFLVSFYNNEISEKSEIFDDQFSVERPDGSNFTLKIRSTKLEDSAMYFCASSSDSSYEQYFGPGTRLTVT.

This clone was picked up a small number of times. This sequence joins TRBV4-1 and TRBJ2-7; the D gene could be TRBD1 or TRBD2 (6 bases each). The CDR3 covers 14 residues. V lost 8 bases to trimming and J lost 2 bases, with 16 bases between them. Germline loops: CDR1 MGHRA, CDR2 YSYEKL. CDR3 protein: CASSPAGEAYEQYF. CDR3 DNA: TGCGCCAGCTCTCCGGCAGGGGAGGCCTACGAGCAGTACTTC.

This chain links TRBV30 with TRBJ2-7; perhaps TRBD2 as D (5 bases). V lost 5 bases to trimming and J lost 2 bases, with 16 bases between them. The germline CDR1 and CDR2 sequences are GTSNPN and SVGIG (reference sequence). This CDR3 is 14 amino acids long. The CDR3 coding sequence is TGTGCCTGGGCCGCGGGTCGCTTTCCCTACGAGCAGTACTTC. Protein: CAWAAGRFPYEQYF.